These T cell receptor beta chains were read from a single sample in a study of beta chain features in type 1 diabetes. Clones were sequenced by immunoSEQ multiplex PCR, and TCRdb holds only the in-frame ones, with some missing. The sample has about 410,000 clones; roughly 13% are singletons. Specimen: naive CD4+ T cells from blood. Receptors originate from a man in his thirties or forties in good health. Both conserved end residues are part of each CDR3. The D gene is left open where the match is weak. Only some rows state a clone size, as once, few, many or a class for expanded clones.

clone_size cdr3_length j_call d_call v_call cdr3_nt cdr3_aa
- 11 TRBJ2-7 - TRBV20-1 TGCAGTGCGCCCCAGGGCTACGAGCAGTACTTC CSAPQGYEQYF
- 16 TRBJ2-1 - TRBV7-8 TGTGCCAGCAGCTCCCCCCCGGGACGAATTAACAATGAGCAGTTCTTC CASSSPPGRINNEQFF
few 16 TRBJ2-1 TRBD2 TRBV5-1 TGCGCCAGCAGCCGACTTCCTAGCGGGAAAAACAATGAGCAGTTCTTC CASSRLPSGKNNEQFF
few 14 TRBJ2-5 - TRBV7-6 TGTGCCAGCAGCGCAAAGGGTTACCAAGAGACCCAGTACTTC CASSAKGYQETQYF
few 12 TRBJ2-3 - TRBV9 TGTGCCAGCAGCGTAGCGGGAGACACGCAGTATTTT CASSVAGDTQYF
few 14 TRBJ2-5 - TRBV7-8 TGTGCCAGCAGCACCCGTCCCTATGGAAAGACCCAGTACTTC CASSTRPYGKTQYF
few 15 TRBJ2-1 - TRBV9 TGTGCCAGCAGCGCTCCGGGACCTTCCTACAATGAGCAGTTCTTC CASSAPGPSYNEQFF
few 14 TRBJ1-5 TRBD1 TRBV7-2 TGTGCCAGCAGCCTAAGACAGGGGGGTCAGCCCCAGCATTTT CASSLRQGGQPQHF
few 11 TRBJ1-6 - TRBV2 TGTGCCAGCAGTGAATCCTCACCCCTCCACTTT CASSESSPLHF
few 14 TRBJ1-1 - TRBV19 TGTGCCAGTAGTATTGTTGGGACCTACACTGAAGCTTTCTTT CASSIVGTYTEAFF
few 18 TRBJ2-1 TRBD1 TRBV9 TGTGCCAGCAGCGTAGAAGGGACAGCCTATGGCTCCTACAATGAGCAGTTCTTC CASSVEGTAYGSYNEQFF
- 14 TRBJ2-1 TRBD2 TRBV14 TGTGCCAGCAGCCAAGATATGGGACTAGCGGGACTGTTCTTC CASSQDMGLAGLFF
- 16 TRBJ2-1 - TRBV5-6 TGTGCCAGCAGCCCAAGGCCAGCCCGGGCCTACAATGAGCAGTTCTTC CASSPRPARAYNEQFF
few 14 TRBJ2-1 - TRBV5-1 TGCGCCAGCAGCACGGGGCTGATAGCGGTTGAGCAGTTCTTC CASSTGLIAVEQFF
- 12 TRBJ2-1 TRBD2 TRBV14 TGTGCCAGCAGCTTTCGACTAGCGGAGCAGTTCTTC CASSFRLAEQFF
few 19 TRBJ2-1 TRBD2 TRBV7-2 TGTGCCAGCAGCTCTGGACTAGCGGGGGGATTTCGTACCTACAATGAGCAGTTCTTC CASSSGLAGGFRTYNEQFF
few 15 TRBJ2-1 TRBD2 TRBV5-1 TGCGCCAGCAGCTCCGCGGGGGGTATGGCCAATGAGCAGTTCTTC CASSSAGGMANEQFF
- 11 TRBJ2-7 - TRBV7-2 TGTGCCAGCAGCTTAGTAGGAGTTCCGTACTTC CASSLVGVPYF
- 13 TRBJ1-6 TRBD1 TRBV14 TGTGCCAGCAGCCGGACAGGGGGTTCACCCCTCCACTTT CASSRTGGSPLHF
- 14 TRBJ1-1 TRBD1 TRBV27 TGTGCCAGCAGCAAGGACAGGGTGAACACTGAAGCTTTCTTT CASSKDRVNTEAFF
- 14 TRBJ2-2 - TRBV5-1 TGCGCCAGCAGCCTGGCCTCAAGGACCGGGGAGCTGTTTTTT CASSLASRTGELFF
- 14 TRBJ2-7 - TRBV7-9 TGTGCCAGCAGCTTAGGACCACTCTCCTACGAGCAGTACTTC CASSLGPLSYEQYF
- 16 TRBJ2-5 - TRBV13 TGTGCCAGCAGCTTACTCGCGGTAAACGCACCAGAGACCCAGTACTTC CASSLLAVNAPETQYF
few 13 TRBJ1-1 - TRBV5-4 TGTGCCAGCAGCCAGGGACTGAACACTGAAGCTTTCTTT CASSQGLNTEAFF
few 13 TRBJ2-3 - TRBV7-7 TGTGCCAGCAGCTTATTTGAGTCGGCGGCGCAGTATTTT CASSLFESAAQYF
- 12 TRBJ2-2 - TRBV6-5 TGTGCCAGCGGCCCTTTCGCCGGGGAGCTGTTTTTT CASGPFAGELFF
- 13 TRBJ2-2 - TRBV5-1 TGCGCCAGCAGCTTGCAGGACACCGGGGAGCTGTTTTTT CASSLQDTGELFF
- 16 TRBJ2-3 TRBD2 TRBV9 TGTGCCAGCAGCGTCTCCGGGGGGAGACCCGCAGATACGCAGTATTTT CASSVSGGRPADTQYF
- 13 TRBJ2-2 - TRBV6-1 TGTGCCAGCATCCGCGCGAACACCGGGGAGCTGTTTTTT CASIRANTGELFF
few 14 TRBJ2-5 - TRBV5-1 TGCGCCAGCAGCAGTGCGGGACAGATGGAGACCCAGTACTTC CASSSAGQMETQYF
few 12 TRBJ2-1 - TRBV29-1 TGCAGCGTTGGACAGGCCATCAATGAGCAGTTCTTC CSVGQAINEQFF
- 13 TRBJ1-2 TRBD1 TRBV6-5 TGTGCCAGCAGTAAGACAGGGGCTTATGGCTACACCTTC CASSKTGAYGYTF